This entry describes one T cell receptor beta chain. Its antigen is not identified. Germline V gene data show CDR1 as DFQATT and CDR2 as SNEGSKA (reference sequence). V dropped 8 bases and J dropped 9 bases, with 29 bases sitting between them. The CDR3 is made up of 16 amino acids. This entry is derived from a study of response to subunit inactivated influenza vaccine. The study, taken as a whole, reports: The authors suggested that few new T cells are recruited per seasonal influenza vaccination.

MiXCR, applied by TCRdb to the RT-PCR reads, yields one record per CDR3 protein. This table has fewer than 550,000 distinct CDR3 sequences, around 25% appearing once. Here the sequenced sample was CD4+ T cells sorted from PBMCs, taken roughly 5 days after vaccination. This TCR was recovered from a man aged 50-59 years who received an inactivated influenza vaccine. The chain recombines TRBV20-1 with TRBJ2-1; tentative D call: TRBD2 (5 bases). CDR3 in amino acids: CSPGFKATARKPEQFF. For the CDR3, the DNA is TGCAGTCCGGGATTTAAGGCTACTGCACGGAAGCCTGAGCAGTTCTTC.